This TCR beta chain came from a study of blood T cell repertoires in COVID-19. Study background: Samples representing acute and convalescent COVID-19 were sourced from the United States, Italy and Spain. PBMCs, B-cell-depleted T cells, or T cells provided the cDNA or gDNA that made up the material.

This clone was seen only a few times. Original analysis: Estimation of nucleated cell counts was performed using reference gene primer amplification. TCRdb's copy holds only in-frame clones and misses some; the assay was immunoSEQ multiplex PCR. That table gives V, J and clone size, and the DNA gave D and trimming. The table includes approximately 290,000 clones, around 87% detected once. CDR3 length: 18 amino acids. The specimen was peripheral blood. This chain joins TRBV21-1 and TRBJ2-5; TRBD1 was called by the table and not checked on the DNA. TRBV21-1 is marked as a pseudogene. The clonotype originates from a young man with active or convalescent COVID-19. DNA of the CDR3: TGTGCCAGCAGCAAGGGGGAATTGGGACACCCGCACCGGGGGACCCAGTACTTC. Amino acid sequence: CASSKGELGHPHRGTQYF.